This T cell receptor beta chain appears in the sequencing data of a study of identical twins. The study's findings and limits: Diverse VJ usage suggested most zero-insertion clonotypes were not invariant T cells. A cross-sectional statistical analysis, not follow-up of the same donors, supported the conclusions. Memory repertoires lacked the insertion deficit that abundant cord blood beta clonotypes showed. Out-of-frame alpha sequences shared between twins exhibited an excess of low generation probability.

About this clonotype: What it binds is not known.

TCRdb re-called the 5' RACE reads with MiXCR, one entry per CDR3 protein. The sample has fewer than 500,000 distinct CDR3 sequences, roughly an eighth seen once. The CDR3 totals 13 residues. These data were also reused for a study on yellow fever vaccine responses in identical twins.

This receptor was identified in a woman under 30 in good health. The V and J genes are TRBV21-1 and TRBJ2-2; the DNA was not used to check the table's D call, TRBD1. TRBV21-1 is a listed pseudogene. Source material: CD4+ T cells sorted from blood. The chain's CDR3 is CASSRTGQRELFF. DNA of the CDR3: TGTGCCAGCAGCAGGACAGGACAGAGGGAGCTGTTTTTT.